This T cell receptor (beta chain) was obtained from a study of regulatory dendritic cells for organ transplantation. Generated by immunoSEQ multiplex PCR, the TCRdb table keeps only in-frame clones and is missing some. The data contain about 7,100 clones, 60% to 70% of them singletons. Sorted subsets were CFSE-labeled and cultured approximately 5 days with allogeneic dendritic cells. As to this clone: The antigen is not known.

The germline CDR1 and CDR2 sequences are LNHDA and SQIVND (reference sequence). V lost 7 bases to trimming and J lost 8 bases; unmatched junction nucleotides: 14. The CDR3 has 17 residues. The sequenced material came from memory CD4+ T cells from blood cultured with dendritic cells. Subset indicated: CD45RO+ memory T cells. The source of this sequence is a human donor in good health. This sequence joins TRBV19 and TRBJ2-2; 12 nucleotides agree with TRBD1. The CDR3 spells CASTDPGTGGAWGELFF. The CDR3 nucleotides read TGTGCCAGTACCGATCCCGGGACAGGGGGCGCATGGGGGGAGCTGTTTTTT.